This TCR beta chain appears in the sequencing data of a study of shared T cell receptors in the human thymus. Data came from immunoSEQ multiplex PCR; TCRdb stores just in-frame clones and leaves some out. The table includes hundreds of thousands of clones, about 90% detected once. Germline loops: CDR1 MNHEY, CDR2 SMNVEV (reference sequence). There are 17 residues in the CDR3. Losses at the gene ends were 2 bases for V and 0 bases for J; bases not matched to a gene: 9. The same data also contributed to another study, on human thymus T cells. That paper notes: Thymus tissue for the work was resected from patients undergoing corrective heart surgery. V and J gene usage appeared biased in thymic and blood repertoires. Thymic repertoires of unrelated individuals were reported in related research to overlap highly.

The source material was thymocytes. The sequence was obtained from a boy younger than two with a congenital heart defect. J is TRBJ1-2 and V is TRBV27, with 7 bases identical to TRBD1. This chain's CDR3 is CASSLRGQIQANYGYTF. CDR3 DNA: TGTGCCAGCAGTTTAAGGGGACAGATACAAGCTAACTATGGCTACACCTTC.